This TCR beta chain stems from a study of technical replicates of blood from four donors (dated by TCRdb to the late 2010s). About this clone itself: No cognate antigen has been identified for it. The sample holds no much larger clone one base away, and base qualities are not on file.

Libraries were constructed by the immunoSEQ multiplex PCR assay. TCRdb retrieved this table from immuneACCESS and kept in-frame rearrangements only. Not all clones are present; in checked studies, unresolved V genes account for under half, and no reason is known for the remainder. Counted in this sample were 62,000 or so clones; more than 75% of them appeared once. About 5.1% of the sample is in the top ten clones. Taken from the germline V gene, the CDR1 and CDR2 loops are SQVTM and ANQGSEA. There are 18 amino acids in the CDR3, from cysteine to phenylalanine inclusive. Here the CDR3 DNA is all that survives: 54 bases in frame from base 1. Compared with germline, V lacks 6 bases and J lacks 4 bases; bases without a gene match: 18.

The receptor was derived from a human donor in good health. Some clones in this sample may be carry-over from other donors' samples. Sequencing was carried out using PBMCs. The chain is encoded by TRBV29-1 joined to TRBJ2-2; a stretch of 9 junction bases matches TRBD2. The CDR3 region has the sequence CSVGPRAGGPIRTGELFF. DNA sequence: TGCAGCGTCGGCCCCCGAGCGGGGGGCCCTATCCGCACCGGGGAGCTGTTTTTT.